This T cell receptor (beta chain) is from a study of cytomegalovirus exposure and HLA in healthy donors. Looking at the study overall: Out of 398 genotyped donors, around 80% belonged to the Caucasian-associated ancestry cluster. Findings of the study overall: Generally TCR sequences proved uncommon, though certain public TCRs appeared in numerous donors. Researchers reported in a later analysis that a missense DCLRE1C variant was tied to TCR beta V- and J-gene trimming.

Sampled while nominally healthy, donors likely had unrecorded immune exposures. 13 Jbeta primers and 60 Vbeta primers were used for the PCR. Libraries were prepared by immunoSEQ multiplex PCR; TCRdb keeps only in-frame clonotypes and omits some of them. The sample shows approximately 280,000 clones, 86% of them seen only once. The V gene lost 7 bases and the J gene lost 0 bases, with 32 bases spanning the gap. Germline V gene sequence: CDR1 SNHLY, CDR2 FYNNEI. The CDR3 covers 21 residues. Details on this clone: Its antigen is still unknown.

The rearrangement joins TRBV2 to TRBJ2-3; D is possibly TRBD1 or TRBD2 (10 bases each). The sample taken for sequencing was PBMCs. The clonotype was recovered from a middle-aged man in good health and CMV-seropositive. The CDR3 spells CASTSPTGGLSGRLSTDTQYF. Written as DNA, the CDR3 is TGTGCCAGCACCTCACCGACAGGGGGCCTTAGCGGGAGGCTGAGCACAGATACGCAGTATTTT.